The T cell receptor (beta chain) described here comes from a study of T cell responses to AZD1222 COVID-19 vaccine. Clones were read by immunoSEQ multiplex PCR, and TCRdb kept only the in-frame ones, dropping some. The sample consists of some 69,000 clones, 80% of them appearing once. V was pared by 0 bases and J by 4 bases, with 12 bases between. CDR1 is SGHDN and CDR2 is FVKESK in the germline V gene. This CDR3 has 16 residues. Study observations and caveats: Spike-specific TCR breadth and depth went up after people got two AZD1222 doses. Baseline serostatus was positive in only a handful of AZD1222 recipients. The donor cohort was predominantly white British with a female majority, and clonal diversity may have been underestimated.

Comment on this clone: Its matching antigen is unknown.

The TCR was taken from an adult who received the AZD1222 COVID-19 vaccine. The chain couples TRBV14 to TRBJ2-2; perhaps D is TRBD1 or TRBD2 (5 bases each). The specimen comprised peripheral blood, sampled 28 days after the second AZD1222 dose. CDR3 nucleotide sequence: TGTGCCAGCAGCCAAGAAGAGGGGTGGGTCACCGGGGAGCTGTTTTTT. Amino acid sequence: CASSQEEGWVTGELFF.